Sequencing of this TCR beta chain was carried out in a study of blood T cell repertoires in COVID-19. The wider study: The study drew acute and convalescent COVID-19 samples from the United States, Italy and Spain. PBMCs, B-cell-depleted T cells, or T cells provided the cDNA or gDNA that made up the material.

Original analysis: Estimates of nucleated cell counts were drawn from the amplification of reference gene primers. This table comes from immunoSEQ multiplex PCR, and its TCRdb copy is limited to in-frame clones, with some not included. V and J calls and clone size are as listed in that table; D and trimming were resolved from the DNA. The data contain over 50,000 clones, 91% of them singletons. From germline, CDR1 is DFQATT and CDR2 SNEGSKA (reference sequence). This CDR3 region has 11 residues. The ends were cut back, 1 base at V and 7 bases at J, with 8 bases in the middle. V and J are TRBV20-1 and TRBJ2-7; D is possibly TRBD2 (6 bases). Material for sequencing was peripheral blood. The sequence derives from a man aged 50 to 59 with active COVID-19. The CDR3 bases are TGCAGTGCTAGAGGGGGGGAGGAGCAGTACTTC. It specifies CSARGGEEQYF.